This TCR beta chain was sequenced for a study of blood T cell repertoires in COVID-19. About the research overall: Specimens from acute and convalescent COVID-19 originated in the United States, Italy and Spain. Sources were T cells, B-cell-depleted T cells, or PBMCs; the material itself was cDNA or gDNA.

In the original analysis: Amplification of reference gene primers was used by the study to estimate nucleated cell counts. The repertoire was sequenced with immunoSEQ multiplex PCR; TCRdb's copy has only in-frame clones and lacks some. V, J and clone size reflect that table, while D and trimming were determined from the DNA. The sample has 50,000 or so clones; about 88% are singletons. CDR3 length: 16 amino acids. Per the germline V gene, CDR1 is MRHNA and CDR2 is SNTAGT. After removal of 2 bases from V and 1 base from J, the junction contained 6 bases not matched to a gene. J is TRBJ1-1 and V is TRBV6-4, with 8 positions matching TRBD1. Sequencing was carried out using peripheral blood. The TCR comes from a human donor in a cohort sampled during active COVID-19. In DNA form, the CDR3 reads TGTGCCAGCAGTGACACGGCAGGGGGCGCGAACACTGAAGCTTTCTTT. Its protein is CASSDTAGGANTEAFF.